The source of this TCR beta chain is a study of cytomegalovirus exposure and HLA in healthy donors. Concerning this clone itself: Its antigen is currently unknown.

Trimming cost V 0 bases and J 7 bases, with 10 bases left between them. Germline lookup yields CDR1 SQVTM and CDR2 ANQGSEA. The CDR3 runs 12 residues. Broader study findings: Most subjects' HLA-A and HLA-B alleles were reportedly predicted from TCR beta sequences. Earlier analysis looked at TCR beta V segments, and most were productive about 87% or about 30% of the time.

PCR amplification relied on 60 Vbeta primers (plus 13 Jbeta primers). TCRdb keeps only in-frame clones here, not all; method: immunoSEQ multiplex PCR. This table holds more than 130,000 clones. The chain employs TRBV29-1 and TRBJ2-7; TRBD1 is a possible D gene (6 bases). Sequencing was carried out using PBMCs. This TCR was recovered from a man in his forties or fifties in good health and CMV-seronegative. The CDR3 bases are TGCAGCGTTGAAGAATGGACAGCTGAGCAGTACTTC. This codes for CSVEEWTAEQYF.